The 30 T cell receptor beta chains presented below share a single source sample, sequenced in a study of blood T cell repertoires in COVID-19. Sequencing was performed with immunoSEQ multiplex PCR; in TCRdb, only in-frame clones are kept and a portion is missing. This sample has roughly 170,000 clones, with roughly 80% found just once. The material sequenced was PBMCs or T cells enriched from blood (not recorded which). Receptors originate from a woman between 40 and 50 years old with acute COVID-19.

The rearrangement links TRBV15 to TRBJ1-5; D is uncertain. The V gene lost 5 bases and the J gene lost 6 bases, with 11 bases spanning the gap. CDR1 and CDR2 from the germline V gene are LNHNV and YYDKDF (reference sequence). The CDR3 has 13 residues. Here the CDR3 reads CATSPQEGQPQHF. CDR3 DNA sequence: TGTGCCACCAGCCCCCAGGAGGGTCAGCCCCAGCATTTT.

The chain has TRBV19 and TRBJ1-2; weak D call: TRBD1 (5 bases). V dropped 0 bases and J dropped 8 bases, with 13 bases sitting between them. This CDR3 spans 14 amino acids. Germline V gives CDR1 LNHDA, CDR2 SQIVND (reference sequence). CDR3 amino acids: CASSIDNGQRGYTF. CDR3 sequence (DNA): TGTGCCAGTAGTATAGATAATGGACAAAGAGGCTACACCTTC. The full variable domain, with the rest looked up from reference TRBV19 and TRBJ1-2, is DGGITQSPKYLFRKEGQNVTLSCEQNLNHDAMYWYRQDPGQGLRLIYYSQIVNDFQKGDIAEGYSVSREKKESFPLTVTSAQKNPTAFYLCASSIDNGQRGYTFGSGTRLTVV.

The chain combines TRBV4-2 with TRBJ2-2; 10 bases map to TRBD2. After removal of 2 bases from V and 0 bases from J, the junction contained 6 bases not matched to a gene. The germline V gene has CDR1 LGHNA and CDR2 YNFKEQ. The CDR3 covers 18 residues. In nucleotides, the CDR3 is TGTGCCAGCAGCCAAAGTGGTAGCGGGAGGTCGAACACCGGGGAGCTGTTTTTT. Encoded protein: CASSQSGSGRSNTGELFF.

This chain uses TRBV10-3 with TRBJ2-7; 13 bases map to TRBD2. V lost 4 bases to trimming and J lost 3 bases; unmatched junction nucleotides: 21. This CDR3 has 21 amino acids. Germline V lookup: CDR1 ENHRY, CDR2 SYGVKD. As DNA, the CDR3 is TGTGCCATCAGTGCTTCGACTAGCGGGAGGCTCCCTGGGGGGTCCATCTACGAGCAGTACTTC. Its protein product is CAISASTSGRLPGGSIYEQYF.

The rearrangement uses TRBV5-1 and TRBJ2-7; D possibly corresponds to TRBD2 (5 bases). CDR1 is SGHRS and CDR2 is YFSETQ in the germline V gene. Between the trimmed V and J ends, which lost 1 base and 7 bases, there was a span of 15 bases. The CDR3 has 14 amino acids. For the CDR3, the DNA is TGCGCCAGCAGCTTGATGCTCAATTCGGGGGAGCAGTACTTC. Its protein is CASSLMLNSGEQYF.

The genes are TRBV6-5 and TRBJ2-7; TRBD2 matches 8 bases. This CDR3 is built from 15 residues. Trimming at V came to 6 bases and at J to 4 bases, leaving 11 bases not matched to a gene. The germline gives CDR1 MNHEY, CDR2 SVGAGI. The CDR3 loop reads CASSQEAGAGYEQYV. CDR3 nucleotide sequence: TGTGCCAGCAGCCAAGAAGCGGGAGCGGGTTACGAGCAGTACGTC.

The chain is built from TRBV30 and TRBJ2-7; D may be TRBD2 (7 bases). The V gene's germline CDR1 is GTSNPN and CDR2 SVGIG (reference sequence). The CDR3 length is 12 residues. V was trimmed by 8 bases and J by 6 bases, leaving 17 bases between them. The CDR3 spells CAGEGEGLEQYF. Written as DNA, the CDR3 is TGTGCCGGGGAGGGGGAGGGCCTCGAGCAGTACTTC.

This chain uses TRBV3-1 (or the pseudogene TRBV3-2) with TRBJ1-1, with 8 bases matching TRBD1. Germline CDR1 is LGHDT and CDR2 is YNNKEL (reference sequence). Trimming cost V 2 bases and J 2 bases; bases outside gene matches: 7. The CDR3 covers 16 residues. The CDR3 nucleotides are TGTGCCAGCAGCCAAACAACCGGGACAGGAAACACTGAAGCTTTCTTT. Translating gives CASSQTTGTGNTEAFF.

V usage is TRBV5-1 and J usage is TRBJ2-1; 7 nucleotides align to TRBD2. This CDR3 is built from 15 residues. Losses at the gene ends were 5 bases for V and 7 bases for J; bases not matched to a gene: 12. Germline lookup yields CDR1 SGHRS and CDR2 YFSETQ. CDR3 loop: CASRLAGRKENEQFF. DNA of the CDR3: TGCGCCAGCAGATTAGCGGGCCGCAAGGAAAATGAGCAGTTCTTC. Combining the CDR3 with reference TRBV5-1 and TRBJ2-1 gives the whole variable domain KAGVTQTPRYLIKTRGQQVTLSCSPISGHRSVSWYQQTPGQGLQFLFEYFSETQRNKGNFPGRFSGRQFSNSRSEMNVSTLELGDSALYLCASRLAGRKENEQFFGPGTRLTVL.

The chain joins TRBV10-1 to TRBJ2-3; 14 bases agree with TRBD2. V was clipped by 4 bases and J by 2 bases; unmatched bases: 8. CDR1 and CDR2 (germline): WNHNN, SYGVQD (reference sequence). The CDR3 is 18 residues long. CDR3 DNA sequence: TGCGCCAGCAGTGCGGTGGGACTAGCGGGAGACCACACAGATACGCAGTATTTT. This codes for CASSAVGLAGDHTDTQYF.

The chain couples TRBV6-1 to TRBJ2-7; D uncertain. The CDR3 is 13 residues long. Germline CDR1 is MNHNS and CDR2 is SASEGT. V was pared by 1 base and J by 2 bases, with 6 bases between. The chain's CDR3 is CASSEDPAYEQYF. The CDR3 DNA follows: TGTGCCAGCAGTGAAGACCCAGCCTACGAGCAGTACTTC.

This clone has a single count. The chain links TRBV24-1 to TRBJ2-5; D ambiguous. The length of the CDR3 is 13 residues. Germline V lookup: CDR1 KGHDR, CDR2 SFDVKD. V was pared by 0 bases and J by 4 bases, with 5 bases between. The CDR3 reads CATSDLHPETQYF. Here the CDR3 DNA reads TGTGCCACCAGTGATTTGCATCCAGAGACCCAGTACTTC.

A few counts support this clone. This chain connects TRBV4-2 to TRBJ1-4; the D is unclear. The CDR3 totals 16 residues. The V gene lost 0 bases and the J gene lost 0 bases, with 8 bases spanning the gap. Germline CDR1 is LGHNA and CDR2 is YNFKEQ. The chain's CDR3 is CASSQDLAATNEKLFF. The CDR3 DNA is TGTGCCAGCAGCCAAGATTTGGCGGCAACTAATGAAAAACTGTTTTTT.

The V gene is TRBV14, the J gene TRBJ1-3; TRBD1 is a possible D gene (5 bases). Trimming took off 5 bases at V and 0 bases at J, with 8 bases between the two ends. In germline, CDR1 is SGHDN, CDR2 FVKESK. The CDR3 is made up of 14 amino acids. The CDR3 DNA reads as TGTGCCAGCAGCATAGACAGCTCTGGAAACACCATATATTTT. It is translated as CASSIDSSGNTIYF.

The gene calls are TRBV30 and TRBJ1-2; 7 nucleotides line up with TRBD1. The germline V gene encodes CDR1 GTSNPN and CDR2 SVGIG (reference sequence). V shed 5 bases and J 6 bases; nucleotides not matched to a gene: 9. This CDR3 is built from 13 residues. In DNA, the CDR3 is TGTGCCTGGGGACCTCGGGGGACAGATGGCTACACCTTC. Translation gives CAWGPRGTDGYTF.

Only a few counts were recorded for this clone. This CDR3 is also generated by other DNA sequences in the sample. The gene calls are TRBV7-2 and TRBJ2-7, with D perhaps matching TRBD1 (7 bases). V lost 2 bases and J lost 5, with 10 bases in between. Germline V gives CDR1 SGHTA, CDR2 FQGNSA. This CDR3 is built from 13 residues. The CDR3 DNA reads as TGTGCCAGCAGCTTACCAGGGGGGAACGAGCAGTACTTC. It codes for CASSLPGGNEQYF.

The DNA of the CDR3 is TGTGCCAGCAGTACTCGACAGGCCTACGAGCAGTACTTC. Its protein is CASSTRQAYEQYF. The chain employs TRBV6-5 and TRBJ2-7; D perhaps matches TRBD1 (6 bases). The germline V gene encodes CDR1 MNHEY and CDR2 SVGAGI. The length of the CDR3 is 13 residues. V was clipped by 5 bases and J by 2 bases, with 10 bases between them.

V gene TRBV5-4 combines with J gene TRBJ2-1; 12 nucleotides agree with TRBD2. Germline V gene sequence: CDR1 SGHNT, CDR2 YYREEE (reference sequence). Unmatched junction bases numbered 2, after V lost 5 bases and J lost 2 bases. This CDR3 comprises 15 residues. CDR3 nucleotide sequence: TGTGCCAGCAGGCTAGCGGGAGGGCCCTACAATGAGCAGTTCTTC. Amino acid sequence: CASRLAGGPYNEQFF.

This rearrangement joins TRBV18 to TRBJ2-3, with a tentative D call TRBD2 (6 bases). V lost 5 bases and J 2 bases, leaving 14 bases between the germline ends. CDR1 is KGHSH and CDR2 is LQKENI in the germline V gene. The CDR3 spans 15 residues. CDR3 sequence: CASSKLLAVTDTQYF. CDR3 sequence (DNA): TGTGCCAGCTCAAAGCTACTAGCTGTCACAGATACGCAGTATTTT.

The chain links TRBV30 to TRBJ2-5; tentative D call: TRBD2 (7 bases). Trimming pared 8 bases from V and 5 bases from J, leaving 33 bases between. The CDR3 length is 18 residues. Germline CDR1 and CDR2: GTSNPN and SVGIG (reference sequence). CDR3 loop: CAISQGGGPFNGRETQYF. The DNA for the CDR3 is TGTGCCATCTCCCAAGGGGGAGGGCCGTTCAATGGACGGGAGACCCAGTACTTC.

The chain links TRBV15 to TRBJ1-4, with D possibly TRBD1 on 6 matching bases. V lost 4 bases and J lost 5, with 11 bases in between. Germline assignment: CDR1 LNHNV and CDR2 YYDKDF (reference sequence). The CDR3 consists of 14 residues. The CDR3 bases are TGTGCCACCAGCAAGAGGGGGTGGAATGAAAAACTGTTTTTT. Amino acids: CATSKRGWNEKLFF. Combining the CDR3 with reference TRBV15 and TRBJ1-4 gives the whole variable domain DAMVIQNPRYQVTQFGKPVTLSCSQTLNHNVMYWYQQKSSQAPKLLFHYYDKDFNNEADTPDNFQSRRPNTSFCFLDIRSPGLGDTAMYLCATSKRGWNEKLFFGSGTQLSVL.

This chain links TRBV15 with TRBJ2-4, with a tentative D call TRBD1 (5 bases). CDR1 and CDR2 (germline): LNHNV, YYDKDF (reference sequence). This CDR3 is 14 amino acids long. The V gene lost 1 base and the J gene lost 6 bases, with 10 bases spanning the gap. The DNA of the CDR3 is TGTGCCACCAGCAGAGCGCAAGGGGTAAACATTCAGTACTTC. Its protein product is CATSRAQGVNIQYF. The full variable domain, with the rest looked up from reference TRBV15 and TRBJ2-4, is DAMVIQNPRYQVTQFGKPVTLSCSQTLNHNVMYWYQQKSSQAPKLLFHYYDKDFNNEADTPDNFQSRRPNTSFCFLDIRSPGLGDTAMYLCATSRAQGVNIQYFGAGTRLSVL.

This clone was counted once. The V call is TRBV5-5, the J call TRBJ2-4, with 8 bases that match TRBD1. This CDR3 has 18 residues. Germline V gene sequence: CDR1 SGHKS, CDR2 YYEKEE (reference sequence). Trimming took 3 bases from V and 3 from J; bases not matched to a gene: 14. The DNA for the CDR3 is TGTGCCAGCAGCTGGTATCCAGGGGGCGAGTATGGCAAAAACATTCAGTACTTC. Encoded protein: CASSWYPGGEYGKNIQYF. Drawing the rest from reference TRBV5-5 and TRBJ2-4, the complete variable domain is DAGVTQSPTHLIKTRGQQVTLRCSPISGHKSVSWYQQVLGQGPQFIFQYYEKEERGRGNFPDRFSARQFPNYSSELNVNALLLGDSALYLCASSWYPGGEYGKNIQYFGAGTRLSVL.

The rearrangement joins TRBV2 to TRBJ2-3, with D perhaps matching TRBD1 (6 bases). CDR3 length: 13 residues. V was cut by 3 bases and J by 11 bases, with 15 bases left in between. Germline V gives CDR1 SNHLY, CDR2 FYNNEI. In nucleotides, the CDR3 is TGTGCCAGCAGTGACCGGATCAGGGGTGGGCAGTATTTT. It specifies CASSDRIRGGQYF.

The rearrangement uses TRBV7-9 and TRBJ2-3; 11 nucleotides agree with TRBD2. V was pared by 7 bases and J by 3 bases, with 3 bases of the junction left unmatched. Germline values: CDR1 SEHNR, CDR2 FQNEAQ (reference sequence). The CDR3 covers 14 residues. CDR3 bases: TGTGCCAGCACCGCTAGCGGGAGGACAGATACGCAGTATTTT. Translating gives CASTASGRTDTQYF.

V is TRBV20-1 and J is TRBJ1-1; unclear D gene. The CDR3 is 13 residues long. The germline V gene encodes CDR1 DFQATT and CDR2 SNEGSKA (reference sequence). V was cut by 3 bases and J by 1 base, with 9 bases left in between. This chain's CDR3 is CSASREANTEAFF. The CDR3 nucleotides read TGCAGTGCTAGTAGGGAGGCGAACACTGAAGCTTTCTTT.

V and J are TRBV10-3 and TRBJ2-1, with 12 bases matching TRBD2. Germline loops: CDR1 ENHRY, CDR2 SYGVKD. This CDR3 is built from 15 residues. V was clipped by 6 bases and J by 8 bases; unmatched bases: 8. The CDR3 coding sequence is TGTGCCATCAGCTCCGCTAGCGGGAGGGCCTATGAGCAGTTCTTC. Amino acids: CAISSASGRAYEQFF.

The chain couples TRBV30 to TRBJ2-1, with 8 bases fitting TRBD2. Germline V CDR1 and CDR2: GTSNPN, SVGIG (reference sequence). CDR3 length equals 16 residues. V was pared by 0 bases and J by 2 bases, with 6 bases of the junction left unmatched. The CDR3 coding sequence is TGTGCCTGGAGTGTATCCAGCGGGGGAACCTACAATGAGCAGTTCTTC. Translated, it gives CAWSVSSGGTYNEQFF.

This clone is a singleton in its sample. The V gene is TRBV29-1, the J gene TRBJ2-1; 8 bases map to TRBD2. This CDR3 is built from 15 residues. Germline CDR1 is SQVTM and CDR2 is ANQGSEA. Germline trimming cut 4 bases from V and 0 bases from J; bases unmatched to any gene: 5. CDR3 bases: TGCAGCGTTGGAGCGGGAGCAAACTCCTACAATGAGCAGTTCTTC. Its translation: CSVGAGANSYNEQFF.

The CDR3 region has the DNA TGTGCCTGGATGGGCGCGGGGCACAAATCGTACAATGAGCAGTTCTTC. It is translated as CAWMGAGHKSYNEQFF. This chain links TRBV30 with TRBJ2-1; possibly TRBD2 for D (6 bases). This CDR3 region has 16 residues. Germline CDR1 GTSNPN, CDR2 SVGIG (reference sequence). V shed 4 bases and J shed 4 bases, with 20 bases lying between them.